Each of the 17 T cell receptor beta chains below was sequenced from the same sample in a study of cytomegalovirus exposure and HLA in healthy donors. Use of 60 Vbeta and 13 Jbeta primers characterized the PCR. Profiled with immunoSEQ multiplex PCR; TCRdb holds only in-frame clones, not every one. The sample table includes some 110,000 clones. The sequenced sample consisted of PBMCs. The receptors were gathered from a man between 40 and 49 years old in good health and CMV-seropositive.

The chain employs TRBV4-2 and TRBJ2-2, with 7 nucleotides matching TRBD1. Trimming removed 3 bases from V and 4 bases from J; junction bases left unmatched: 17. CDR3 size: 19 residues. Germline V gives CDR1 LGHNA, CDR2 YNFKEQ. The chain's CDR3 is CASSHSNRGQVKGTGELFF. In DNA form, the CDR3 reads TGTGCCAGCAGCCACTCTAACCGAGGACAGGTGAAGGGCACCGGGGAGCTGTTTTTT.

This clone shows up as medium-sized by frequency. The genes are TRBV6-1 and TRBJ1-2; a weak D match, TRBD1 (6 bases). The CDR3 is made up of 15 amino acids. Germline CDR1 MNHNS, CDR2 SASEGT. V dropped 3 bases and J dropped 3 bases, with 14 bases sitting between them. This chain's CDR3 is CASSDGGRGYYGYTF. CDR3 in DNA: TGTGCCAGCAGTGATGGCGGCAGGGGCTACTATGGCTACACCTTC.

V is TRBV4-2 and J is TRBJ2-3, with D maybe TRBD2 (5 bases). The CDR3 is 16 amino acids. V was cut by 0 bases and J by 6 bases, with 16 bases left in between. Per the germline V gene, CDR1 is LGHNA and CDR2 is YNFKEQ. CDR3 protein: CASSQESKRPPDTQYF. The CDR3 region has the DNA TGTGCCAGCAGCCAAGAGAGTAAGCGGCCCCCTGATACGCAGTATTTT.

The chain employs TRBV27 and TRBJ1-1; D gene uncertain. The CDR3 is 9 residues long. The germline V gene encodes CDR1 MNHEY and CDR2 SMNVEV (reference sequence). Trimming pared 2 bases from V and 10 bases from J, leaving 2 bases between. The CDR3 spells CASSLRAFF. In DNA, the CDR3 is TGTGCCAGCAGTTTACGAGCTTTCTTT.

V usage is TRBV6-1 and J usage is TRBJ2-7; 11 nucleotides align to TRBD2. With V trimmed by 3 bases and J by 2 bases, 9 bases remained unmatched. CDR3 length: 17 amino acids. Germline CDR1 and CDR2: MNHNS and SASEGT. The CDR3 coding sequence is TGTGCCAGCAGTGACCACACTACTAGCGGGAGACCCTACGAGCAGTACTTC. Amino acid sequence: CASSDHTTSGRPYEQYF.

V usage is TRBV7-2 and J usage is TRBJ2-3, with 9 bases that match TRBD2. CDR1 SGHTA and CDR2 FQGNSA come from the germline V gene. V gave up 6 bases and J gave up 5 bases; unmatched junction bases: 9. The CDR3 loop spans 15 amino acids. The CDR3 DNA follows: TGTGCCAGCAGTTTCAGAATGCGGGAGGGAGATACGCAGTATTTT. This codes for CASSFRMREGDTQYF.

This chain uses TRBV18 with TRBJ1-2, with unresolved D. Trimming took 3 bases from V and 4 from J, leaving 15 bases between them. This CDR3 is built from 15 residues. Germline assignment: CDR1 KGHSH and CDR2 LQKENI. CDR3 in DNA: TGTGCCAGCTCACCCTCCCCGGGCGGACTCTATGGCTACACCTTC. Its translation: CASSPSPGGLYGYTF.

The chain uses TRBV10-3 and TRBJ2-5, with D possibly being TRBD2 (6 bases). CDR3 length: 15 residues. V was clipped by 4 bases and J by 1 base, with 13 bases between them. Germline V gene data show CDR1 as ENHRY and CDR2 as SYGVKD. The CDR3 region has the DNA TGTGCCATCAGTGTCCGGGAGTGGGGCCAAGAGACCCAGTACTTC. Its protein product is CAISVREWGQETQYF.

The chain recombines TRBV29-1 with TRBJ2-1; D may be TRBD2 (5 bases). V lost 7 bases, J lost 9 bases, and 22 bases lay in between. CDR3 length equals 14 residues. Germline V gives CDR1 SQVTM, CDR2 ANQGSEA. The CDR3 bases are TGCAGCGGAGCGGAGACCGCCATCGGAGGTGAGCAGTTCTTC. Its translation: CSGAETAIGGEQFF.

The chain's CDR3 is CASSQDFGYTF. The DNA of the CDR3 is TGTGCCAGCAGCCAGGATTTTGGTTACACCTTC. The chain joins TRBV28 to TRBJ1-2; D gene ambiguous. There are 11 residues in the CDR3. Germline V gene sequence: CDR1 MDHEN, CDR2 SYDVKM. The V end lost 6 bases, the J end lost 11 bases, and 13 bases lay between the germline ends.

The chain carries TRBV11-2 and TRBJ1-1, with unresolved D. CDR1 is SGHAT, CDR2 FQNNGV, per germline. V was clipped by 4 bases and J by 7 bases, with 7 bases between them. The CDR3 covers 11 residues. The CDR3 here is CASSSQFEAFF. The CDR3 DNA sequence: TGTGCCAGCAGCTCCCAGTTTGAAGCTTTCTTT.

The V call is TRBV7-9, the J call TRBJ2-5, with 8 bases identical to TRBD1. The CDR3 is made up of 15 amino acids. Germline-derived CDR1 and CDR2 are SEHNR and FQNEAQ (reference sequence). J was trimmed by 0 bases and V by 6 bases; bases with no gene match: 6. CDR3 loop: CASRTGQEYQETQYF. DNA of the CDR3: TGTGCCAGCAGGACGGGACAGGAGTACCAAGAGACCCAGTACTTC. Complete variable domain (other parts from reference TRBV7-9 and TRBJ2-5): DTGVSQNPRHKITKRGQNVTFRCDPISEHNRLYWYRQTLGQGPEFLTYFQNEAQLEKSRLLSDRFSAERPKGSFSTLEIQRTEQGDSAMYLCASRTGQEYQETQYFGPGTRLLVL.

This chain joins TRBV30 and TRBJ1-1, with a weak D call TRBD1 (5 bases). CDR1 and CDR2 from the germline V gene are GTSNPN and SVGIG (reference sequence). This CDR3 has 15 amino acids. Trimming removed 2 bases at V and 1 base at J, with 14 bases between. This CDR3 is CAWSPASGANTEAFF. The CDR3, as DNA: TGTGCCTGGAGTCCCGCGTCTGGGGCGAACACTGAAGCTTTCTTT.

The V and J genes are TRBV7-3 and TRBJ2-5, with a possible D match to TRBD1 (6 bases). The CDR3 contains 15 residues. Trimming stripped 3 bases from V and 1 base from J, with 12 bases between. Germline CDR1 SGHTA, CDR2 FQGTGA. CDR3 sequence reads: CASSFSGQRQETQYF. The CDR3 DNA is TGTGCCAGCAGCTTCTCAGGACAGCGCCAAGAGACCCAGTACTTC.

The genes are TRBV30 and TRBJ1-5, with D unclear. The CDR3 extends over 14 amino acids. The germline gives CDR1 GTSNPN, CDR2 SVGIG (reference sequence). The V and J ends lost 1 base and 1 base respectively, with 8 bases between them. CDR3 in DNA: TGTGCCTGGAGTGGAGGGTTGAGCAATCAGCCCCAGCATTTT. This sequence encodes CAWSGGLSNQPQHF.

The chain joins TRBV6-6 to TRBJ2-3; TRBD1 is a possible D gene (5 bases). Deletions cut 0 bases from V and 14 bases from J, with 18 bases between. CDR3 length: 14 amino acids. Germline CDR1 is MNHNY and CDR2 is SVGAGI (reference sequence). The CDR3 region is CASSYSIHQVGRYF. The CDR3 DNA reads as TGTGCCAGCAGTTACTCGATCCATCAAGTGGGGCGGTATTTT.

The chain carries TRBV7-2 and TRBJ1-1, with D unclear. CDR3 length equals 14 residues. The V end was cut by 5 bases, the J end by 5 bases, with 15 bases between. Per the germline V gene, CDR1 is SGHTA and CDR2 is FQGNSA. In nucleotides, the CDR3 is TGTGCCAGCAGCGTTCCCCTGACTGGAACTGAAGCTTTCTTT. It translates to CASSVPLTGTEAFF. Complete variable domain (other parts from reference TRBV7-2 and TRBJ1-1): GAGVSQSPSNKVTEKGKDVELRCDPISGHTALYWYRQSLGQGLEFLIYFQGNSAPDKSGLPSDRFSAERTGGSVSTLTIQRTQQEDSAVYLCASSVPLTGTEAFFGQGTRLTVV.